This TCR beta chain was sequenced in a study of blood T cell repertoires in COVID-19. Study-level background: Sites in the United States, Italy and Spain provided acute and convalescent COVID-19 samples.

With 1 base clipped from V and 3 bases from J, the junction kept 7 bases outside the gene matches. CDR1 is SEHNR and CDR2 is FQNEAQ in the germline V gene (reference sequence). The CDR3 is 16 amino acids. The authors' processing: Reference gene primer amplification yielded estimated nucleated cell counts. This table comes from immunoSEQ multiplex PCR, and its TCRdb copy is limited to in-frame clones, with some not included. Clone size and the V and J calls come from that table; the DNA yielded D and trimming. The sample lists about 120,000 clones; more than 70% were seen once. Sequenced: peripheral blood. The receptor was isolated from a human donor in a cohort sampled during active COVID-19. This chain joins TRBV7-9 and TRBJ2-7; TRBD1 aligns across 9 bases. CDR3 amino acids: CASSLEMWDRDYEQYF. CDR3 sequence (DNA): TGTGCCAGCAGCTTAGAGATGTGGGACAGGGACTACGAGCAGTACTTC.